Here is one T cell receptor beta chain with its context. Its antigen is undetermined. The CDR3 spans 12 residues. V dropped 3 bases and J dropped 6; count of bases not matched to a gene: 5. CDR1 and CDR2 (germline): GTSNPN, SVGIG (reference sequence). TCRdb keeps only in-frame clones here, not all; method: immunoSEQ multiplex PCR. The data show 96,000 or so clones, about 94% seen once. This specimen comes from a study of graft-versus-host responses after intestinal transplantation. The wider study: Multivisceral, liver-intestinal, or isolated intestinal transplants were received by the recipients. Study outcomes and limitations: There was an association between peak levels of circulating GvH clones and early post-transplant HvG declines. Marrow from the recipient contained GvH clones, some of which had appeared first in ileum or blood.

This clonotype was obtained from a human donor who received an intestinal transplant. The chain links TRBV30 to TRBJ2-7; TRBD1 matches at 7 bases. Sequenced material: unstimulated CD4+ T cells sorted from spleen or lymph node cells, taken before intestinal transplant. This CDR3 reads CAWSRPGGEQYF. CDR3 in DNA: TGTGCCTGGAGCCGCCCAGGGGGCGAGCAGTACTTC.